The TCR beta chain described here comes from a study of neurological immune-mediated disorders. Whole-study context: Of around 35 multiple sclerosis patients, about 31 were relapsing-remitting and 3 secondary progressive.

Germline CDR1 is MNHNY and CDR2 is SVGAGI (reference sequence). V lost 2 bases and J lost 10, with 16 bases in between. The CDR3 runs 14 residues. There are many counts of this clonotype. Each TCR transcript was tagged with a 10-nucleotide random UMI during 5'RACE. TCRdb recomputed calls from the 5' RACE reads with MiXCR, one row per CDR3 protein. This table holds around 53,000 distinct CDR3 sequences, approximately 4% found once. The TCR comes from a man aged 50 to 59 with multiple sclerosis. The sequenced material came from PBMCs. The J gene is TRBJ2-3, the V gene TRBV6-6; TRBD2 is a possible D gene (5 bases). The CDR3 DNA sequence: TGTGCCAGCAGTTACAGCGGCCCCTCCGGCTCGCAGTATTTT. It encodes CASSYSGPSGSQYF.